The 23 T cell receptor beta chains reported below all come from one sample, sequenced in a study of vaccination effects on CD4 cells after COVID-19. Sequencing was performed with immunoSEQ multiplex PCR; in TCRdb, only in-frame clones are kept and a portion is missing. The sample contains 30,000 or so clones, around 70% of which appear only once. The antigens of these receptors remain unknown. CD4+ T cells were isolated after around ten days of culture. BNT162b2 vaccine or mRNA-1273 vaccine was given to participants in two doses. Sequencing used CD4+ T cells from PBMCs cultured without peptide, obtained after COVID-19 vaccination. Source of these receptors: a human donor who received a COVID-19 vaccine.

This sequence joins TRBV19 and TRBJ1-1; a possible D gene is TRBD1 (6 bases). V shed 3 bases and J shed 4 bases, with 9 bases lying between them. This CDR3 has 13 residues. Germline CDR1 reads LNHDA; CDR2 reads SQIVND (reference sequence). The CDR3 here is CASSMYRATEAFF. In nucleotides, the CDR3 is TGTGCCAGTAGTATGTACAGGGCCACTGAAGCTTTCTTT.

This clone appeared a few times. The rearrangement links TRBV2 to TRBJ2-3, with D uncertain. Trimming shortened V by 2 bases and J by 8 bases, and 11 bases separated the two germline ends. This CDR3 spans 13 amino acids. In germline, CDR1 is SNHLY, CDR2 FYNNEI. The CDR3 DNA follows: TGTGCCAGCAGTGAATCTGGTCTCGGTACGCAGTATTTT. It specifies CASSESGLGTQYF.

The V gene is TRBV2, the J gene TRBJ1-3; D gene uncertain. Germline V gene sequence: CDR1 SNHLY, CDR2 FYNNEI. This CDR3 comprises 14 residues. The ends were cut back, 7 bases at V and 4 bases at J, with 14 bases in the middle. The DNA of the CDR3 is TGTGCCAGCATGTATGGGAGCGACGGAAACACCATATATTTT. It yields the protein CASMYGSDGNTIYF.

V usage is TRBV10-3 and J usage is TRBJ2-1; 7 bases map to TRBD2. CDR1 is ENHRY and CDR2 is SYGVKD in the germline V gene. The CDR3 loop spans 17 amino acids. V shed 0 bases, J shed 2 bases, and the junction held 7 bases outside the gene matches. CDR3 coding DNA: TGTGCCATCAGTGAGTCGGTACTAGCGCGGACCTACAATGAGCAGTTCTTC. Its protein is CAISESVLARTYNEQFF.

This chain connects TRBV9 to TRBJ2-2, with a weak D call TRBD2 (7 bases). The germline V gene encodes CDR1 SGDLS and CDR2 YYNGEE. With 0 bases removed from V and 4 bases from J, the gap between germline ends came to 13 bases. The CDR3 runs to 16 residues. The CDR3 spells CASSVGGGGITGELFF. The CDR3 DNA reads as TGTGCCAGCAGCGTAGGGGGAGGGGGTATCACCGGGGAGCTGTTTTTT.

V gene TRBV6-5 combines with J gene TRBJ2-1, with D possibly TRBD2 on 5 matching bases. Germline values: CDR1 MNHEY, CDR2 SVGAGI. V shed 6 bases and J shed 6 bases, with 15 bases lying between them. This CDR3 spans 14 amino acids. The DNA of the CDR3 is TGTGCCAGCAGGACTAATCTCGGGTCCAATGAGCAGTTCTTC. Its translation is CASRTNLGSNEQFF.

Only one count was recorded for this clone. J is TRBJ2-5 and V is TRBV20-1, with TRBD2 matching over 7 bases. CDR3 size: 15 residues. J gave up 0 bases and V 3 bases, and 7 bases lay outside the gene matches. Looked up from germline, CDR1 is DFQATT and CDR2 is SNEGSKA (reference sequence). In DNA form, the CDR3 reads TGCAGTGCTAGTCTACTAGCGAAGTACCAAGAGACCCAGTACTTC. This translates into CSASLLAKYQETQYF.

The CDR3 DNA follows: TGTGCCAGCAGTGCCCCGCGGTCAGGGGCTGGAAACACCATATATTTT. Translation: CASSAPRSGAGNTIYF. The gene calls are TRBV6-1 and TRBJ1-3, with a tentative D call TRBD1 (6 bases). From germline, CDR1 is MNHNS and CDR2 SASEGT. CDR3 length equals 16 residues. Trimming removed 4 bases at V and 2 bases at J, with 15 bases between.

This chain uses TRBV14 with TRBJ2-6; the match to TRBD1 covers 9 bases. The CDR3 spans 18 residues. V gave up 2 bases and J gave up 4 bases; unmatched junction bases: 9. Looked up from germline, CDR1 is SGHDN and CDR2 is FVKESK. CDR3 protein: CASSQLYRTGAGANVLTF. CDR3 coding DNA: TGTGCCAGCAGCCAATTGTATCGGACAGGGGCCGGGGCCAACGTCCTGACTTTC.

The genes are TRBV30 and TRBJ2-5; D not resolved. Trimming removed 0 bases from V and 0 bases from J, with 11 bases in between. The length of the CDR3 is 15 residues. CDR1 is GTSNPN, CDR2 SVGIG, per germline (reference sequence). The CDR3 DNA is TGTGCCTGGAGTGTTTCGCTGACCTACCAAGAGACCCAGTACTTC. Encoded protein: CAWSVSLTYQETQYF.

The V and J genes are TRBV6-5 and TRBJ1-5; D might be TRBD1 (6 bases). Germline assignment: CDR1 MNHEY and CDR2 SVGAGI. This CDR3 has 13 amino acids. V dropped 8 bases and J dropped 6 bases, with 14 bases sitting between them. As DNA, the CDR3 is TGTGCCAGCGGCAGGGGTGGTAGTCAGCCCCAGCATTTT. It yields the protein CASGRGGSQPQHF.

V gene TRBV27 combines with J gene TRBJ2-1; 9 positions agree with TRBD2. The CDR3 length is 16 residues. Germline CDR1 is MNHEY and CDR2 is SMNVEV (reference sequence). V gave up 2 bases and J gave up 4 bases; unmatched junction bases: 6. The CDR3 is CASSLRREGPYNEQFF. Written as DNA, the CDR3 is TGTGCCAGCAGTTTAAGGCGGGAGGGACCATACAATGAGCAGTTCTTC.

V gene TRBV27 combines with J gene TRBJ1-2; 11 positions match TRBD1. CDR3 length equals 14 residues. Germline V gene sequence: CDR1 MNHEY, CDR2 SMNVEV (reference sequence). After removal of 3 bases from V and 5 bases from J, the junction contained 2 bases not matched to a gene. The CDR3 region is CASSFRDRGYGYTF. DNA for the CDR3: TGTGCCAGCAGTTTCCGGGACAGGGGGTATGGCTACACCTTC.

The rearrangement uses TRBV6-5 and TRBJ1-2; no clear D gene. Germline V gene data show CDR1 as MNHEY and CDR2 as SVGAGI. V dropped 6 bases and J dropped 0 bases, with 14 bases sitting between them. CDR3 length equals 15 residues. The DNA of the CDR3 is TGTGCCAGCAGCCCCGGGAGGTTATCTAACTATGGCTACACCTTC. This translates into CASSPGRLSNYGYTF.

This chain links TRBV19 with TRBJ1-1; D possibly corresponds to TRBD1 (5 bases). Germline lookup yields CDR1 LNHDA and CDR2 SQIVND (reference sequence). The length of the CDR3 is 11 residues. Trimming pared 6 bases from V and 6 bases from J, leaving 8 bases between. The CDR3 loop is CASSRDSEAFF. The CDR3 DNA is TGTGCCAGTAGCAGGGATTCTGAAGCTTTCTTT.

This clone was seen a few times. The genes are TRBV25-1 and TRBJ1-2; 10 positions match TRBD1. The CDR3 length is 16 residues. The J segment lost 8 bases and the V segment lost 3 bases, leaving 12 bases of the junction unmatched. Germline V lookup: CDR1 MGHDK, CDR2 SYGVNS. For the CDR3, the DNA is TGTGCCAGCAGTGAGTACGGGACAGGGGTTTCCGACGGCTACACCTTC. Protein sequence: CASSEYGTGVSDGYTF.

CDR3: CASSPTGVGTEAFF. CDR3 nucleotides: TGCGCCAGCAGCCCCACAGGGGTTGGCACTGAAGCTTTCTTT. The V and J genes are TRBV4-1 and TRBJ1-1, with 7 bases identical to TRBD1. This CDR3 is 14 amino acids long. Losses at the gene ends were 4 bases for V and 4 bases for J; bases not matched to a gene: 6. Germline CDR1 reads MGHRA; CDR2 reads YSYEKL.

V is TRBV6-6 and J is TRBJ2-2; 8 bases match TRBD2. CDR1 MNHNY and CDR2 SVGAGI come from the germline V gene (reference sequence). V gave up 8 bases and J gave up 1 base; unmatched junction bases: 9. The CDR3 totals 16 residues. The CDR3 reads CASHLRSGGNTGELFF. CDR3 DNA: TGTGCCAGCCACTTACGGAGCGGGGGGAACACCGGGGAGCTGTTTTTT.

The chain is built from TRBV9 and TRBJ2-7; 9 bases line up with TRBD1. CDR3 length equals 14 residues. Unmatched junction bases numbered 2, after V lost 3 bases and J lost 1 base. Germline loops: CDR1 SGDLS, CDR2 YYNGEE. The CDR3 is CASSEGQGSYEQYF. CDR3 coding DNA: TGTGCCAGCAGCGAGGGACAGGGATCCTACGAGCAGTACTTC.

A remark on this clone: Germline and junction disagree at one end, which may indicate a read error. V is TRBV7-7 and J is TRBJ2-1, with D possibly matching TRBD2 (6 bases). This CDR3 region has 16 residues. CDR1 and CDR2 from the germline V gene are SSHAT and FNYEAQ (reference sequence). The CDR3 coding sequence is TGTGCTAGCAGCTTAGGCCGGGGGATTCGTCCCAATGAGCAGTTCTTC. This translates into CASSLGRGIRPNEQFF.

The chain is built from TRBV12-3 or TRBV12-4 and TRBJ1-4; D call uncertain. V was shortened by 3 bases and J by 6 bases, with 5 bases between the two germline ends. The CDR3 is made up of 12 amino acids. CDR3 amino acids: CASSFTDEKLFF. The CDR3 region has the DNA TGTGCCAGCAGTTTTACGGATGAAAAACTGTTTTTT.

This chain joins TRBV5-6 and TRBJ1-2; TRBD1 matches at 7 bases. Germline V gives CDR1 SGHDT, CDR2 YYEEEE. The length of the CDR3 is 16 residues. Trimming took 0 bases from V and 1 from J; bases not matched to a gene: 6. CDR3 DNA sequence: TGTGCCAGCAGCTTGGTCGGGACAGCGGATAACTATGGCTACACCTTC. As protein: CASSLVGTADNYGYTF. Filled out from reference TRBV5-6 and TRBJ1-2, the complete variable domain reads DAGVTQSPTHLIKTRGQQVTLRCSPKSGHDTVSWYQQALGQGPQFIFQYYEEEERQRGNFPDRFSGHQFPNYSSELNVNALLLGDSALYLCASSLVGTADNYGYTFGSGTRLTVV.

This clone was recorded a few times. J is TRBJ1-1 and V is TRBV25-1; D is perhaps TRBD1 (5 bases). Germline V gene data show CDR1 as MGHDK and CDR2 as SYGVNS. CDR3 size: 15 residues. V gave up 4 bases and J gave up 5 bases, with 17 bases separating them. In nucleotides, the CDR3 is TGTGCCAGCAGTGGCGCAGGGTCGAGTGGAACTGAAGCTTTCTTT. Amino acid sequence: CASSGAGSSGTEAFF.